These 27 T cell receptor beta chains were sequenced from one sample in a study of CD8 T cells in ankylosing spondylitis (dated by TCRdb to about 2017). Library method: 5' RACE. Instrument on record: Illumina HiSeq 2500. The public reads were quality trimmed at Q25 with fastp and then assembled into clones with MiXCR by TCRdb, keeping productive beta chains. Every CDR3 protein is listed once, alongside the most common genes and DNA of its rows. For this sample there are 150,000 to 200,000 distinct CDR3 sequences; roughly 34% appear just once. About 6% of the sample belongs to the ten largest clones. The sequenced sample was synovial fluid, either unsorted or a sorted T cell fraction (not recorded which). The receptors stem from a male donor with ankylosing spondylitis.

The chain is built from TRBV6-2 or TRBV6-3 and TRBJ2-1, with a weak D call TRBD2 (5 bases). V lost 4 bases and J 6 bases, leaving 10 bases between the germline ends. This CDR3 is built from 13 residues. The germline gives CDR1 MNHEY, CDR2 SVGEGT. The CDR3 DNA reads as TGTGCCAGCAGTTCCCCTGGAGGCAATGAGCAGTTCTTC. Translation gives CASSSPGGNEQFF.

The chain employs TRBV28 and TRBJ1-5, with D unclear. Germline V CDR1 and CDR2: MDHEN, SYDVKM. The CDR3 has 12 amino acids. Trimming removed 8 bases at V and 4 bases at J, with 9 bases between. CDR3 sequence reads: CASASLNQPQHF. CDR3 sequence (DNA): TGTGCCAGCGCAAGCCTGAATCAGCCCCAGCATTTT.

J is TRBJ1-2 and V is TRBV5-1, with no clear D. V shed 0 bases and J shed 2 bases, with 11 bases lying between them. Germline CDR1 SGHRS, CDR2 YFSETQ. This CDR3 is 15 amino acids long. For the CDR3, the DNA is TGCGCCAGCAGCTTGGCGCCAGGCTCCAACTATGGCTACACCTTC. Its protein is CASSLAPGSNYGYTF.

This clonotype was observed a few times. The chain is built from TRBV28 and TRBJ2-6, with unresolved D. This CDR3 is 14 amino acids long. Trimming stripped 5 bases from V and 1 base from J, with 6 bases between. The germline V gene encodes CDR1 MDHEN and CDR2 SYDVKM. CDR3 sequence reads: CASSETSGANVLTF. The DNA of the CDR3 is TGTGCCAGCAGTGAAACGTCTGGGGCCAACGTCCTGACTTTC.

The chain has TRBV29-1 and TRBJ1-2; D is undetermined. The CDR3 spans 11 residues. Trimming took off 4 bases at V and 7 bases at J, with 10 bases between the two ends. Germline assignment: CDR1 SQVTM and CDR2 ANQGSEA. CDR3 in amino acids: CSVGQVRGYTF. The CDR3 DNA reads TGCAGCGTTGGACAAGTCCGTGGCTACACCTTC.

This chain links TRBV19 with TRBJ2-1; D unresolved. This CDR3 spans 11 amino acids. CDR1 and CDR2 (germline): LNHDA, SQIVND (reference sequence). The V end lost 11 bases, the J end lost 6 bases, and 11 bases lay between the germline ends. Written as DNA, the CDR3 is TGTGCCTCAGGACGGATCAATGAGCAGTTCTTC. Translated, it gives CASGRINEQFF. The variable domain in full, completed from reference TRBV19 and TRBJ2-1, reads DGGITQSPKYLFRKEGQNVTLSCEQNLNHDAMYWYRQDPGQGLRLIYYSQIVNDFQKGDIAEGYSVSREKKESFPLTVTSAQKNPTAFYLCASGRINEQFFGPGTRLTVL.

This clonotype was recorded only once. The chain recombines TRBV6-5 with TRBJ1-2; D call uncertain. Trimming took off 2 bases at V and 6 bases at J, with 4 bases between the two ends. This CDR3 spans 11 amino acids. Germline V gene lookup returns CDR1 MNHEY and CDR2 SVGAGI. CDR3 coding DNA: TGTGCCAGCAGTTACGGCGATGGCTACACCTTC. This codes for CASSYGDGYTF.

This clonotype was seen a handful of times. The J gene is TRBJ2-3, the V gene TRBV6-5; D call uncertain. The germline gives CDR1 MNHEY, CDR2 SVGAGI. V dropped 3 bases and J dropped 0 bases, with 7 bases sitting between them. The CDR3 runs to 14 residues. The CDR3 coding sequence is TGTGCCAGCAGTTATGTCCGTAGCACAGATACGCAGTATTTT. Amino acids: CASSYVRSTDTQYF.

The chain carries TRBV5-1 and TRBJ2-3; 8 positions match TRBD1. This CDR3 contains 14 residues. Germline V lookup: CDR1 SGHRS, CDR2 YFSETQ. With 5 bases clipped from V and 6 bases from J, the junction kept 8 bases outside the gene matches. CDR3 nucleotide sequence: TGCGCCAGCAGGACAGGGGCTAGGGGCGATACGCAGTATTTT. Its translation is CASRTGARGDTQYF.

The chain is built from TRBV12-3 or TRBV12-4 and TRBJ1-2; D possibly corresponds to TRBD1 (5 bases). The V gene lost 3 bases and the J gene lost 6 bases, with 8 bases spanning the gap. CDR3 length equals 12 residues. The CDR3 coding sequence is TGTGCCAGCAGTTTTCGGGGGAATGGCTACACCTTC. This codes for CASSFRGNGYTF.

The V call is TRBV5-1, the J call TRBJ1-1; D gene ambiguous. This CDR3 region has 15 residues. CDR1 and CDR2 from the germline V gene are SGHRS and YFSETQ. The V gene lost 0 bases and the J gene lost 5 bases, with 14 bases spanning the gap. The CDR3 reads CASSLGASGGTEAFF. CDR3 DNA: TGCGCCAGCAGCTTGGGCGCATCCGGCGGGACTGAAGCTTTCTTT.

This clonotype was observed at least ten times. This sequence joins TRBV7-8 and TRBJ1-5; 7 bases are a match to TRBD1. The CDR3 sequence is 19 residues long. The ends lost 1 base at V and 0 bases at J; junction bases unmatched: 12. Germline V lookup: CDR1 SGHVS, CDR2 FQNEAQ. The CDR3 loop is CASSLDGRRGQYSNQPQHF. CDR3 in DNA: TGTGCCAGCAGCTTAGATGGACGGAGGGGGCAATATAGCAATCAGCCCCAGCATTTT.

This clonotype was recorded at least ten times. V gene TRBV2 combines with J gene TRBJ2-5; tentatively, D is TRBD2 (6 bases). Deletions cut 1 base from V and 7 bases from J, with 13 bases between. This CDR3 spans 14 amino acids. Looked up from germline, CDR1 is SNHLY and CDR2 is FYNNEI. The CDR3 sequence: CASSEVLASLTQYF. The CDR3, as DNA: TGTGCCAGCAGTGAAGTCCTAGCGTCGTTGACCCAGTACTTC.

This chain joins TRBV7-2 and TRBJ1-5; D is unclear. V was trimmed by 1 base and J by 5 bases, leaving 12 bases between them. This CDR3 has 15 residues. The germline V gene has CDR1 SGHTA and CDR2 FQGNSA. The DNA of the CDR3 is TGTGCCAGCAGCTTAGGTACCCGGGGTGATCAGCCCCAGCATTTT. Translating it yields CASSLGTRGDQPQHF.

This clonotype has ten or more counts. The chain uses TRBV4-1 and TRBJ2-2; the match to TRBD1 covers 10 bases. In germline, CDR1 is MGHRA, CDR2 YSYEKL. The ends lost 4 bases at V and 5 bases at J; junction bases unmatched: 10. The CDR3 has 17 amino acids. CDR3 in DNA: TGCGCCAGCAGCCGCGGGACAGGGGAGATCGGAACCGGGGAGCTGTTTTTT. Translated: CASSRGTGEIGTGELFF.

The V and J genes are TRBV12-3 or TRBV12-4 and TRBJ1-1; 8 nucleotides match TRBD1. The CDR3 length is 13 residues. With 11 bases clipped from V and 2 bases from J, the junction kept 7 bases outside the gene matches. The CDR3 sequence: CAGQGGTNTEAFF. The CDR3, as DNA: TGTGCCGGACAGGGAGGGACCAACACTGAAGCTTTCTTT.

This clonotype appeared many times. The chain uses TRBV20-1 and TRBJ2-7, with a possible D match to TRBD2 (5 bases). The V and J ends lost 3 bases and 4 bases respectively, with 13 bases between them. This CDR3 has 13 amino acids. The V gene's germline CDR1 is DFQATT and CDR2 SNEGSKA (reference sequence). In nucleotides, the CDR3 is TGCAGTGCTAGTATAGCGAGCGGATACGAGCAGTACTTC. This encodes CSASIASGYEQYF.

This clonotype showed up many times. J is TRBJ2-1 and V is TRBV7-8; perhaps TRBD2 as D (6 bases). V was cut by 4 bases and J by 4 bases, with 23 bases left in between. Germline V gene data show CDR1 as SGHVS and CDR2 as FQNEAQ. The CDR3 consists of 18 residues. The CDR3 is CASSSTGLGTGVYNEQFF. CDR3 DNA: TGTGCCAGCAGCTCCACGGGACTGGGGACTGGGGTTTACAATGAGCAGTTCTTC.

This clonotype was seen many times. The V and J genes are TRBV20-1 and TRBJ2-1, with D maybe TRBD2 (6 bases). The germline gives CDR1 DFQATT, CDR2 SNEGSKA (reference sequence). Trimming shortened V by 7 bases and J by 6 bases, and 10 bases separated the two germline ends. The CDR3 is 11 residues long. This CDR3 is CSVKRANEQFF. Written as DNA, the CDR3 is TGCAGTGTAAAGCGGGCCAATGAGCAGTTCTTC.

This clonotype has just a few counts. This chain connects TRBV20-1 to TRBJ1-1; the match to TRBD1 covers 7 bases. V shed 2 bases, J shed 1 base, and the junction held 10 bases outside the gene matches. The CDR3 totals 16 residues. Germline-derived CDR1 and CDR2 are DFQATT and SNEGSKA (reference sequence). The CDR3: CSARQGGRLWNTEAFF. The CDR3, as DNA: TGCAGTGCTAGACAGGGGGGGAGGTTGTGGAACACTGAAGCTTTCTTT.

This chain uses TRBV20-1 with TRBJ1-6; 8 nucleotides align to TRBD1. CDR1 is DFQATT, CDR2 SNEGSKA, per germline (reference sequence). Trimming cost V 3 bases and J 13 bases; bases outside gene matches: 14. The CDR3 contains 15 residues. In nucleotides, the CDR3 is TGCAGTGCTAGGGTGACAGGGGCTGGGCAGGAGCCCCTCCACTTT. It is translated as CSARVTGAGQEPLHF.

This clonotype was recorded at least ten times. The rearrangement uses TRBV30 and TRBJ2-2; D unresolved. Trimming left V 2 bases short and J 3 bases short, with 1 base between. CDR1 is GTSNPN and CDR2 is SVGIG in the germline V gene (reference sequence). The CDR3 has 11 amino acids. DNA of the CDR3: TGTGCCTGGAGTCACACCGGGGAGCTGTTTTTT. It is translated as CAWSHTGELFF. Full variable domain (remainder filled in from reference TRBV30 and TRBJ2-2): SQTIHQWPATLVQPVGSPLSLECTVEGTSNPNLYWYRQAAGRGLQLLFYSVGIGQISSEVPQNLSASRPQDRQFILSSKKLLLSDSGFYLCAWSHTGELFFGEGSRLTVL.

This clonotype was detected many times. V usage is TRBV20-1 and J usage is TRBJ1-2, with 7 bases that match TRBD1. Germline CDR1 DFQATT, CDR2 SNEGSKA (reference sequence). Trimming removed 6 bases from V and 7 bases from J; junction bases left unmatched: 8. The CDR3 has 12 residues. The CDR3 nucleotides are TGCAGTGCCACTACAGGGGAAAGTGGCTACACCTTC. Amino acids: CSATTGESGYTF.

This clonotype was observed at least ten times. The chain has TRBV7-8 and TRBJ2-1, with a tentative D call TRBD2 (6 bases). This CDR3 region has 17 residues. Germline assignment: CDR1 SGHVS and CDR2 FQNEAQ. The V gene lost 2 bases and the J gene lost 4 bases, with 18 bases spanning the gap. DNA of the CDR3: TGTGCCAGCAGCTTAATCAGGGACTCGCGGGGTTACAATGAGCAGTTCTTC. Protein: CASSLIRDSRGYNEQFF.

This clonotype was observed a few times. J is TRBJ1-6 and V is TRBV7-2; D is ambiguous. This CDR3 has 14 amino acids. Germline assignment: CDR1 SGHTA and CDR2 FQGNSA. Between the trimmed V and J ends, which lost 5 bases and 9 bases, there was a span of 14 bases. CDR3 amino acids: CASSPYGSGSPLHF. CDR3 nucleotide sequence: TGTGCCAGCAGCCCCTATGGTAGCGGTTCACCCCTCCACTTT.

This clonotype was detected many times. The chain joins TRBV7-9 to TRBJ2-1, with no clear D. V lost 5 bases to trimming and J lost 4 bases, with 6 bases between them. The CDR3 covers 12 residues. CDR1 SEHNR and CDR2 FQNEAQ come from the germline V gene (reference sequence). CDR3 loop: CASSPDYNEQFF. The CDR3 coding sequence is TGTGCCAGCAGCCCGGATTACAATGAGCAGTTCTTC.

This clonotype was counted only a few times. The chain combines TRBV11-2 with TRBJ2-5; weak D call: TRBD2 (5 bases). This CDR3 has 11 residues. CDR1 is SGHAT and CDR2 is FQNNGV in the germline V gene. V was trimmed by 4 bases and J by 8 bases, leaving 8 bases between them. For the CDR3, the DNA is TGTGCCAGCAGCTCCTCTAGCACCCAGTACTTC. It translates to CASSSSSTQYF.